This is a list of T cell receptor beta chains from one sample in a study of beta chain features in type 1 diabetes. Data came from immunoSEQ multiplex PCR; TCRdb stores just in-frame clones and leaves some out. Of approximately 380,000 clones listed, roughly 16% are singletons. The source material was naive CD4+ T cells from blood. The receptors come from a young woman in good health. Both conserved end residues are part of each CDR3. Each record gives: CDR3 DNA, CDR3 protein, J gene, D gene, V gene. The D gene is left open where the match is weak.

TGTGCCAGTACCTCGGGCCCGAGAGCGGGGAATGAGCAGTTCTTC,CASTSGPRAGNEQFF,TRBJ2-1,TRBD2,TRBV19
TGTGCCAGCAGCGTAGAAAGCAGGGCTAGCGGGAGGAGTCTGTTTTTT,CASSVESRASGRSLFF,TRBJ2-2,TRBD2,TRBV9
TGTGCCAGTAGTATGCGACTAGCGGGGTCTGGGGCCAACGTCCTGACTTTC,CASSMRLAGSGANVLTF,TRBJ2-6,TRBD2,TRBV19
TGTGCCAGCAGCCGGGACAAGACTAGCACAGATACGCAGTATTTT,CASSRDKTSTDTQYF,TRBJ2-3,NA,TRBV7-9
TGTGCCAGCAGCAAGGCCGGGACAGACTTGTACGAGCAGTACTTC,CASSKAGTDLYEQYF,TRBJ2-7,TRBD1,TRBV11-1
TGCGCCAGCAGTCCCAATCGGGTGCGACCTGAACACTACGAGCAGTACTTC,CASSPNRVRPEHYEQYF,TRBJ2-7,NA,TRBV23-1
TGTGCCAGCTCACCCCCCAGGTATACAGATACGCAGTATTTT,CASSPPRYTDTQYF,TRBJ2-3,NA,TRBV18
TGTGCCAGCAGTTACAGAGCGGAAAATACAGATACGCAGTATTTT,CASSYRAENTDTQYF,TRBJ2-3,NA,TRBV6-5
TGTGCCAGCAGTCAATTAAGGAGCGAGCAGTTCTTC,CASSQLRSEQFF,TRBJ2-1,NA,TRBV14
TGTGCCAGCAGCCGACTACCAACCTACAATGAGCAGTTCTTC,CASSRLPTYNEQFF,TRBJ2-1,NA,TRBV7-2